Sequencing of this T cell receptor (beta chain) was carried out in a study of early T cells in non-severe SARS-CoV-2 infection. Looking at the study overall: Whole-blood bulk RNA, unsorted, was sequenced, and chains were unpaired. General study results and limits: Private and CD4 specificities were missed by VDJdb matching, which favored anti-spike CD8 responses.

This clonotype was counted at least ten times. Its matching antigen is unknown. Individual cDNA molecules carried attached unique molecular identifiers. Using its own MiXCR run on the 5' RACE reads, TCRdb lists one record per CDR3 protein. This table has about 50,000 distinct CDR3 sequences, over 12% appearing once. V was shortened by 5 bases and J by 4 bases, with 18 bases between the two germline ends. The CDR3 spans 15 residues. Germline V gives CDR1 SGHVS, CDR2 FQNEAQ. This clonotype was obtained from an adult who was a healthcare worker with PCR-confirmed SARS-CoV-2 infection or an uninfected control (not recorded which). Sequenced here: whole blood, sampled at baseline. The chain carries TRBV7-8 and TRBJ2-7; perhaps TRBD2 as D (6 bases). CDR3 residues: CASSPQLAGGYEQYF. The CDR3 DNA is TGTGCCAGCAGCCCCCAACTAGCTGGTGGATACGAGCAGTACTTC.